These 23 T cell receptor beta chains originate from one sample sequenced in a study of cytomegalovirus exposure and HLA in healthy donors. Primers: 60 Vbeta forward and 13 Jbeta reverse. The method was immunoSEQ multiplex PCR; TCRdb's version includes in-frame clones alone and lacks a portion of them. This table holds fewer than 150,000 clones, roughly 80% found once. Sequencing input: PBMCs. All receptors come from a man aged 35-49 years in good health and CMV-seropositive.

The CDR3 nucleotides are TGTGCCAGCAGCTTGCCCGGGAGTTGGACAGATACGCAGTATTTT. Its protein product is CASSLPGSWTDTQYF. This rearrangement joins TRBV5-4 to TRBJ2-3; D is possibly TRBD2 (6 bases). The CDR3 is 15 amino acids. V shed 1 base and J shed 3 bases, with 12 bases lying between them. CDR1 is SGHNT and CDR2 is YYREEE in the germline V gene (reference sequence). Complete variable domain (other parts from reference TRBV5-4 and TRBJ2-3): ETGVTQSPTHLIKTRGQQVTLRCSSQSGHNTVSWYQQALGQGPQFIFQYYREEENGRGNFPPRFSGLQFPNYSSELNVNALELDDSALYLCASSLPGSWTDTQYFGPGTRLTVL.

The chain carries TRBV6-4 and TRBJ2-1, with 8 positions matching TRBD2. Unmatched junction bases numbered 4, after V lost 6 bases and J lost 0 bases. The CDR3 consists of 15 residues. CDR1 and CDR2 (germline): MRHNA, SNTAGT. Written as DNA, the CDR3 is TGTGCCAGCAGACCCAGCGGGAGCTCCTACAATGAGCAGTTCTTC. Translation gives CASRPSGSSYNEQFF.

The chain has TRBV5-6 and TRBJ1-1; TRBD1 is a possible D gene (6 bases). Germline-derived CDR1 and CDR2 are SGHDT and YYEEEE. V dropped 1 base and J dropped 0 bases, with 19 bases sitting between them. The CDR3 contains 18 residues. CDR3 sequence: CASSLRGQRIRMNTEAFF. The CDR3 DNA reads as TGTGCCAGCAGCTTGAGGGGACAAAGAATCCGAATGAACACTGAAGCTTTCTTT.

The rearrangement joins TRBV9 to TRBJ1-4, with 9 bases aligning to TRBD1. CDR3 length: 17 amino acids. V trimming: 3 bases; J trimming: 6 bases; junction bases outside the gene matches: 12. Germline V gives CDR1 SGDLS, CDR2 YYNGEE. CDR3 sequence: CASSEHGTGNNYEKLFF. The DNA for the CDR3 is TGTGCCAGCAGCGAACATGGGACAGGGAATAATTATGAAAAACTGTTTTTT.

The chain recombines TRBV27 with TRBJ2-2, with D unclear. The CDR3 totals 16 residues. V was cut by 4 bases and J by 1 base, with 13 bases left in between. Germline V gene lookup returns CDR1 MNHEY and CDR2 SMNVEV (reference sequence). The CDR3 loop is CASSSRAVLNTGELFF. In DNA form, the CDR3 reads TGTGCCAGCAGTTCTCGTGCGGTATTGAACACCGGGGAGCTGTTTTTT.

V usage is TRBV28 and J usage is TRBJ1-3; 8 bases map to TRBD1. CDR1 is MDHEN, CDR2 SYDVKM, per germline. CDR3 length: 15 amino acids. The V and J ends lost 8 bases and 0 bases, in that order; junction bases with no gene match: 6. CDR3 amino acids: CASSGQALSGNTIYF. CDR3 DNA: TGTGCCAGCTCGGGACAGGCTCTCTCTGGAAACACCATATATTTT.

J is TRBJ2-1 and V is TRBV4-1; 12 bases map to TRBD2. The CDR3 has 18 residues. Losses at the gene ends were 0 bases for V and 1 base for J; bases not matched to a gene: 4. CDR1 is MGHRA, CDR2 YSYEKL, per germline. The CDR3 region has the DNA TGCGCCAGCAGCCAAGACCCTAGCGGGAGGGCATCCTACAATGAGCAGTTCTTC. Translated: CASSQDPSGRASYNEQFF.

CDR3 bases: TGTGCCAGCAGTCCAGATACCTTCACAGATACGCAGTATTTT. Translation: CASSPDTFTDTQYF. The chain uses TRBV2 and TRBJ2-3; D gene uncertain. This CDR3 contains 14 residues. Germline lookup yields CDR1 SNHLY and CDR2 FYNNEI. The V and J ends lost 5 bases and 2 bases respectively, with 11 bases between them.

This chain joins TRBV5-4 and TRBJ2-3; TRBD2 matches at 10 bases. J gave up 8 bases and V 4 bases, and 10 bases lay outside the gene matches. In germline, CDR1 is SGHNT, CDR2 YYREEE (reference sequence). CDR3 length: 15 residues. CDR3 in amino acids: CASSVPGTSAGTQYF. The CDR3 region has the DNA TGTGCCAGCAGCGTTCCCGGGACTAGCGCGGGTACGCAGTATTTT. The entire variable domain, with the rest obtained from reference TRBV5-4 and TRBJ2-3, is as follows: ETGVTQSPTHLIKTRGQQVTLRCSSQSGHNTVSWYQQALGQGPQFIFQYYREEENGRGNFPPRFSGLQFPNYSSELNVNALELDDSALYLCASSVPGTSAGTQYFGPGTRLTVL.

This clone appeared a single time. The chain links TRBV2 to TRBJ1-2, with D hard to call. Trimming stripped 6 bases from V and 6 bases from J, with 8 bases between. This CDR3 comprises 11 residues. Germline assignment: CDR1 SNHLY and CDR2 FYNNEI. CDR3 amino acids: CASRTDNGYTF. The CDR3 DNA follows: TGTGCCAGCAGGACTGATAATGGCTACACCTTC.

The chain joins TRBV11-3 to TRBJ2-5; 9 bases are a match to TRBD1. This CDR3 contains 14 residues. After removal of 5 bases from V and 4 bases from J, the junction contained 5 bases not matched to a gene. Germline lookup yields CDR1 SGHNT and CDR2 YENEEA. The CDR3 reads CASSRDRVGETQYF. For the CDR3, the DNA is TGTGCCAGCAGCCGGGACAGGGTGGGAGAGACCCAGTACTTC.

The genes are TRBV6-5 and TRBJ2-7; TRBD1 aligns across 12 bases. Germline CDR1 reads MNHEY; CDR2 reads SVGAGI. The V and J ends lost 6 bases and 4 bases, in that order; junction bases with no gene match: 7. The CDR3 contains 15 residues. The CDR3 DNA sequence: TGTGCCAGCAGCTCCCCGGGACAGGGGGCGTACGAGCAGTACTTC. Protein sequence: CASSSPGQGAYEQYF.

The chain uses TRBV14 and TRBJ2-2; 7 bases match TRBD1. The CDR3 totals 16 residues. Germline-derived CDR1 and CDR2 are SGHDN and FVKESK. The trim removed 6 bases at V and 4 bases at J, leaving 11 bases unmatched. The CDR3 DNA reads TGTGCCAGCAGACGGGGACAGCTCAAATTCACCGGGGAGCTGTTTTTT. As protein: CASRRGQLKFTGELFF.

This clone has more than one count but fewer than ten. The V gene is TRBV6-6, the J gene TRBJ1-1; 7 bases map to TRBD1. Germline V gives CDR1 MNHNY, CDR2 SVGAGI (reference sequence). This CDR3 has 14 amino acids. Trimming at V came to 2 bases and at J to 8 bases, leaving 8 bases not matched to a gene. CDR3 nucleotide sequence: TGTGCCAGCAGTTACCACGGACAGGAGGAGGAAGCTTTCTTT. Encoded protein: CASSYHGQEEEAFF.

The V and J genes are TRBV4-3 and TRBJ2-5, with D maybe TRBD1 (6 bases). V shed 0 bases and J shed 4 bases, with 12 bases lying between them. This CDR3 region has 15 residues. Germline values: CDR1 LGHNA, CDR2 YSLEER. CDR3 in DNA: TGCGCCAGCAGCCAAGACAGGGGCAACGGAGAGACCCAGTACTTC. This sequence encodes CASSQDRGNGETQYF.

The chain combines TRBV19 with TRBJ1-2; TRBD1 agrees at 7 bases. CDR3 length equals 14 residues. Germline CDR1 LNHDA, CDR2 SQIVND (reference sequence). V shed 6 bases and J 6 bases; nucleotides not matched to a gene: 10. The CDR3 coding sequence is TGTGCCAGTAGGGGAATATCAGGGGGAGATGGCTACACCTTC. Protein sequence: CASRGISGGDGYTF.

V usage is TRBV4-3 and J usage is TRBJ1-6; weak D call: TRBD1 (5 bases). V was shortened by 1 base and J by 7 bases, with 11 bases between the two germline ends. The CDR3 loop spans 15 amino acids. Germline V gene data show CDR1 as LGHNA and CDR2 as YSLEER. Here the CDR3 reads CASSQVWGGNSPLHF. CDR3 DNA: TGCGCCAGCAGCCAAGTGTGGGGGGGAAATTCACCCCTCCACTTT.

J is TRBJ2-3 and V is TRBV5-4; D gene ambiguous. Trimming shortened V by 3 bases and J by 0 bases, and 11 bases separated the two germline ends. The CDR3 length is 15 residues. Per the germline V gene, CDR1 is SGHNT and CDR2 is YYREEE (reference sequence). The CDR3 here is CASSSYSVSTDTQYF. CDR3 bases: TGTGCCAGCAGCTCTTACTCGGTCAGCACAGATACGCAGTATTTT.

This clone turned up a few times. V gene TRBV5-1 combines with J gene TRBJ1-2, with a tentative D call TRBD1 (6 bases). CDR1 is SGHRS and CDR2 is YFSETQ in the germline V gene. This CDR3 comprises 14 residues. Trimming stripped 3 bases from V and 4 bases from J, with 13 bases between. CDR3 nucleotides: TGCGCCAGCAGCTATACCGGGACACTCTATGGCTACACCTTC. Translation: CASSYTGTLYGYTF.

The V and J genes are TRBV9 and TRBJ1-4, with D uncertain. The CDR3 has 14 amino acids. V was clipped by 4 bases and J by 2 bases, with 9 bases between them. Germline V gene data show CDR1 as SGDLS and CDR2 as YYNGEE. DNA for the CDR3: TGTGCCAGCAGCCAGACATGGACTAATGAAAAACTGTTTTTT. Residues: CASSQTWTNEKLFF.

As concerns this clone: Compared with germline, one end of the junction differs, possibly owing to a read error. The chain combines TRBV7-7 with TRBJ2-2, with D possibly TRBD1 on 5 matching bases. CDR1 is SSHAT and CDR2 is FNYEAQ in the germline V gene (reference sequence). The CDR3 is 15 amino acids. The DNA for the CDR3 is TGTGCTAGCAGACAAAATACAGGGAACACCGGGGAGCTGTTTTTT. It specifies CASRQNTGNTGELFF.

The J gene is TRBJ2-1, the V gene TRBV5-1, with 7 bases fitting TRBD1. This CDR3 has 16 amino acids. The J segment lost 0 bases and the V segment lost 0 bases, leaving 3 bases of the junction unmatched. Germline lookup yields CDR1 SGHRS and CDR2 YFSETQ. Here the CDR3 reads CASSLARDSSYNEQFF. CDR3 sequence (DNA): TGCGCCAGCAGCTTGGCCAGGGACAGCTCCTACAATGAGCAGTTCTTC.

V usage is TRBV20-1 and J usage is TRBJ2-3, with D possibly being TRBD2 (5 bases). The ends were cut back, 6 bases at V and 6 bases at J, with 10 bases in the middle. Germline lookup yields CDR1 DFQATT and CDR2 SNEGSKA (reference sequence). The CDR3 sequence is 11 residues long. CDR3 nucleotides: TGCAGTGCCCCCGCGGGTGATACGCAGTATTTT. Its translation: CSAPAGDTQYF.